This T cell receptor (beta chain) was documented in a study of T cell repertoires in cytomegalovirus infection. As for the study in general: Selected CMV epitopes included recently identified HLA-C-restricted ones as well as well-studied HLA-B-restricted ones. Matching HLA type, along with CMV infection, was indicated by public TCR beta signatures.

Germline CDR1 LGHNA, CDR2 YNFKEQ. Trimming removed 0 bases from V and 3 bases from J, with 11 bases in between. The CDR3 runs to 15 residues. Study-wide findings and caveats: Summed public TCR beta family frequency identified CMV carriers bearing the relevant HLA. The ex vivo response showed dominance by HLA-C-restricted CMV-specific TCR beta clonotypes.

MiXCR, run by TCRdb on the reads, gives a single entry per CDR3 protein. The sample records under 500,000 distinct CDR3 sequences, roughly 42% being singletons. To note about this clonotype: Its antigen is still unknown.

Sequences were derived from cultured PBMCs, sampled from culture after CMV antigen stimulation. The chain links TRBV4-2 to TRBJ1-2; perhaps TRBD1 as D (5 bases). The sequence was collected from a human donor in good health (CMV status not recorded). Some clones in this sample may be carry-over from other donors' samples. Here the CDR3 reads CASSQEAGYDYGYTF. As DNA, the CDR3 is TGTGCCAGCAGCCAAGAGGCAGGGTATGACTATGGCTACACCTTC.